This T cell receptor (beta chain) was recorded in a study of T cell responses to AZD1222 COVID-19 vaccine. CDR3 length equals 17 residues. The junction had 9 bases not matched to a gene; V was cut back by 5 bases and J by 2 bases. Germline V gene data show CDR1 as MNHEY and CDR2 as SMNVEV (reference sequence). Second-dose schedules of about 4 or about 12 weeks were combined. The method was immunoSEQ multiplex PCR; TCRdb's version includes in-frame clones alone and lacks a portion of them. This repertoire shows 150,000 to 200,000 clones, approximately 93% found once; its top ten account for roughly 1.2%.

This clonotype was sampled from an adult who received the AZD1222 COVID-19 vaccine. Sequences were derived from peripheral blood, sampled 28 days after the second AZD1222 dose. The chain is built from TRBV27 and TRBJ2-3, with TRBD2 identical over 11 bases. The DNA of the CDR3 is TGTGCCAGCAGTCCACAGACTAGCGGGGTGTTCACAGATACGCAGTATTTT. It specifies CASSPQTSGVFTDTQYF.